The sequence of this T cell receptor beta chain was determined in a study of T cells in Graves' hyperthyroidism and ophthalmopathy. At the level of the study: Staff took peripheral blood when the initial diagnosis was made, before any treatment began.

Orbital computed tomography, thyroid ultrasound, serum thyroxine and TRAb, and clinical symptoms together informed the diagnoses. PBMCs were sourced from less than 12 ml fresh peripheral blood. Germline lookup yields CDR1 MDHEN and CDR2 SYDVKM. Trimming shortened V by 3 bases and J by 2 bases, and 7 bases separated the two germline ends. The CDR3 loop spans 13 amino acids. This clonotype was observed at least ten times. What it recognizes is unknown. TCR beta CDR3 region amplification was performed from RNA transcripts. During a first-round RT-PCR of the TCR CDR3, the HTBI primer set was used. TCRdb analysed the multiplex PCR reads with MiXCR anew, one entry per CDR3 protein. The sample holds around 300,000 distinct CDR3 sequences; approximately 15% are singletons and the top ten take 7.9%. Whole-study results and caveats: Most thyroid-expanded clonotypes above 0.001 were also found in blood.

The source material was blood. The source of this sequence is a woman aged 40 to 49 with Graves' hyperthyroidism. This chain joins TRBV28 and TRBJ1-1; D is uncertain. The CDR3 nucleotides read TGTGCCAGCAGTTTTTCCGGCAACACTGAAGCTTTCTTT. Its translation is CASSFSGNTEAFF.